The next 10 T cell receptor beta chains were all read from a single sample in a study of shared clonotypes between healthy human individuals. The data were produced by immunoSEQ multiplex PCR, yet TCRdb's version contains in-frame clones alone and is incomplete. The data contain 450,000 to 600,000 clones, about four fifths of them singletons. Sequences were obtained from PBMCs. These receptors originate from a middle-aged woman in good health. Some clones in this sample may be carry-over from other donors' samples.

Points on this clone: This same CDR3 is encoded by further DNA sequences in the sample. This chain joins TRBV7-9 and TRBJ2-5; D not resolved. This CDR3 region has 12 residues. Germline CDR1 is SEHNR and CDR2 is FQNEAQ (reference sequence). The V gene lost 3 bases and the J gene lost 4 bases, with 6 bases spanning the gap. The CDR3 spells CASSLVGETQYF. CDR3 coding DNA: TGTGCCAGCAGCTTGGTTGGAGAGACCCAGTACTTC.

The gene calls are TRBV6-6 and TRBJ2-3; the D is unclear. The V gene's germline CDR1 is MNHNY and CDR2 SVGAGI (reference sequence). V was cut by 3 bases and J by 3 bases, with 7 bases left in between. The CDR3 totals 13 residues. In DNA form, the CDR3 reads TGTGCCAGCAGTTATCTAGATACAGATACGCAGTATTTT. The encoded protein is CASSYLDTDTQYF.

The V call is TRBV9, the J call TRBJ2-7, with 9 nucleotides matching TRBD2. The length of the CDR3 is 14 residues. V was clipped by 3 bases and J by 4 bases; unmatched bases: 5. Germline CDR1 and CDR2: SGDLS and YYNGEE. CDR3 loop: CASSAGLAGYEQYF. CDR3 nucleotide sequence: TGTGCCAGCAGCGCAGGGCTAGCGGGGTACGAGCAGTACTTC.

This clone was detected a few times. The chain has TRBV29-1 and TRBJ1-1; D not resolved. The ends were cut back, 4 bases at V and 5 bases at J, with 14 bases in the middle. CDR3 length: 13 residues. Germline V lookup: CDR1 SQVTM, CDR2 ANQGSEA. The CDR3 coding sequence is TGCAGCGTTGGGACCAATATGCGAACTGAAGCTTTCTTT. The encoded protein is CSVGTNMRTEAFF.

The chain employs TRBV30 and TRBJ2-1; 7 bases are a match to TRBD2. Germline V gives CDR1 GTSNPN, CDR2 SVGIG (reference sequence). CDR3 size: 17 residues. J lost 9 bases, V lost 0 bases, and 17 bases had no gene match. CDR3 sequence reads: CAWSVRFWEGGYPEQFF. CDR3 nucleotides: TGTGCCTGGAGTGTGCGTTTCTGGGAGGGCGGGTACCCTGAGCAGTTCTTC.

The rearrangement joins TRBV21-1 to TRBJ1-1. TRBV21-1 is a documented pseudogene. The CDR3 covers 17 residues. CDR3 amino acids: CASSKVFPGGSNTEAFF. The CDR3 region has the DNA TGTGCCAGCAGCAAAGTGTTCCCGGGCGGTTCGAACACTGAAGCTTTCTTT.

This clone has a handful of counts. CDR3 residues: CASSQGRVVAKNIQYF. The DNA of the CDR3 is TGTGCCAGCAGCCAAGGCAGGGTAGTCGCCAAAAACATTCAGTACTTC. This chain links TRBV14 with TRBJ2-4; D perhaps matches TRBD1 (5 bases). Germline V lookup: CDR1 SGHDN, CDR2 FVKESK. V gave up 1 base and J gave up 1 base, with 11 bases separating them. The CDR3 contains 16 residues. Using reference TRBV14 and TRBJ2-4 for the parts outside the CDR3, the full variable domain is EAGVTQFPSHSVIEKGQTVTLRCDPISGHDNLYWYRRVMGKEIKFLLHFVKESKQDESGMPNNRFLAERTGGTYSTLKVQPAELEDSGVYFCASSQGRVVAKNIQYFGAGTRLSVL.

This rearrangement joins TRBV25-1 to TRBJ2-7; TRBD2 agrees at 10 bases. Germline values: CDR1 MGHDK, CDR2 SYGVNS. The CDR3 spans 17 residues. J was trimmed by 2 bases and V by 4 bases; bases with no gene match: 11. The CDR3 DNA reads as TGTGCCAGCAGTGGGGAACTAGCGGGACGGGTCCCCTACGAGCAGTACTTC. Amino acids: CASSGELAGRVPYEQYF.

The J gene is TRBJ1-1, the V gene TRBV5-1; D is perhaps TRBD1 (5 bases). The CDR3 is made up of 14 amino acids. The V and J ends lost 4 bases and 3 bases respectively, with 13 bases between them. Germline CDR1 and CDR2: SGHRS and YFSETQ. CDR3 in amino acids: CASSAGVGDTEAFF. CDR3 coding DNA: TGCGCCAGCAGCGCAGGTGTAGGGGACACTGAAGCTTTCTTT.

The chain couples TRBV30 to TRBJ2-5; 8 bases align to TRBD1. The V gene's germline CDR1 is GTSNPN and CDR2 SVGIG (reference sequence). The ends lost 6 bases at V and 4 bases at J; junction bases unmatched: 7. The CDR3 runs 13 residues. The CDR3 loop is CACNRGFGETQYF. The CDR3 bases are TGTGCCTGTAACAGGGGGTTTGGAGAGACCCAGTACTTC. Supplemented by reference TRBV30 and TRBJ2-5, the full variable domain reads SQTIHQWPATLVQPVGSPLSLECTVEGTSNPNLYWYRQAAGRGLQLLFYSVGIGQISSEVPQNLSASRPQDRQFILSSKKLLLSDSGFYLCACNRGFGETQYFGPGTRLLVL.